Shown below are 31 T cell receptor beta chains from a single sample sequenced in a study of graft-versus-host responses after intestinal transplantation. Assay used: immunoSEQ multiplex PCR; TCRdb lists only in-frame clones, some missing. The table lists under 75,000 clones, around 91% of them singletons. Their target antigens are unknown. The sequences come from unstimulated CD8+ T cells sorted from spleen or lymph node cells, collected before transplant. The receptors come from a human donor who was the organ donor for an intestinal transplant.

This chain uses TRBV27 with TRBJ1-5, with D hard to call. The CDR3 is made up of 15 amino acids. Trimming shortened V by 2 bases and J by 2 bases, and 10 bases separated the two germline ends. CDR1 is MNHEY, CDR2 SMNVEV, per germline (reference sequence). In nucleotides, the CDR3 is TGTGCCAGCAGTTTAACAGTTTCGGGCAATCAGCCCCAGCATTTT. Encoded protein: CASSLTVSGNQPQHF.

The CDR3 sequence: CATSRDLGGGKTGELFF. DNA of the CDR3: TGTGCCACCAGCAGAGATCTCGGCGGCGGTAAAACCGGGGAGCTGTTTTTT. The rearrangement uses TRBV15 and TRBJ2-2; D is ambiguous. V lost 0 bases, J lost 5 bases, and 16 bases lay in between. From germline, CDR1 is LNHNV and CDR2 YYDKDF (reference sequence). This CDR3 has 17 amino acids.

The chain links TRBV7-9 to TRBJ1-6; the D gene is possibly TRBD1 (6 bases). The germline V gene has CDR1 SEHNR and CDR2 FQNEAQ (reference sequence). The CDR3 covers 16 residues. The V end lost 1 base, the J end lost 4 bases, and 11 bases lay between the germline ends. CDR3 sequence: CASSLVSDSYNSPLHF. The CDR3 bases are TGTGCCAGCAGCTTAGTTTCGGACAGTTATAATTCACCCCTCCACTTT. The whole variable domain, filled in from reference TRBV7-9 and TRBJ1-6, reads DTGVSQNPRHKITKRGQNVTFRCDPISEHNRLYWYRQTLGQGPEFLTYFQNEAQLEKSRLLSDRFSAERPKGSFSTLEIQRTEQGDSAMYLCASSLVSDSYNSPLHFGNGTRLTVT.

This clone came up a few times. The rearrangement links TRBV7-9 to TRBJ1-5; D unresolved. Germline V CDR1 and CDR2: SEHNR, FQNEAQ (reference sequence). Trimming pared 1 base from V and 6 bases from J, leaving 7 bases between. The CDR3 has 13 residues. This CDR3 reads CASSLGGSQPQHF. For the CDR3, the DNA is TGTGCCAGCAGCTTAGGAGGGTCTCAGCCCCAGCATTTT.

The CDR3 protein is CASSTNLESDYGYTF. The CDR3 DNA follows: TGTGCCAGCAGCACCAATCTCGAATCGGACTATGGCTACACCTTC. This sequence joins TRBV11-2 and TRBJ1-2; D is undetermined. V was cut by 5 bases and J by 3 bases, with 16 bases left in between. CDR3 length: 15 residues. Germline V gene lookup returns CDR1 SGHAT and CDR2 FQNNGV.

This chain connects TRBV13 to TRBJ1-3; D is undetermined. This CDR3 has 17 residues. The germline CDR1 and CDR2 sequences are PRHDT and FYEKMQ (reference sequence). V was shortened by 2 bases and J by 0 bases, with 14 bases between the two germline ends. The CDR3 loop reads CASSLTPTANSGNTIYF. For the CDR3, the DNA is TGTGCCAGCAGCTTAACCCCCACAGCTAACTCTGGAAACACCATATATTTT.

The chain uses TRBV30 and TRBJ2-2; weak D call: TRBD2 (6 bases). Germline V gives CDR1 GTSNPN, CDR2 SVGIG (reference sequence). CDR3 length: 13 amino acids. Deletions cut 1 base from V and 8 bases from J, with 11 bases between. The CDR3 nucleotides read TGTGCCTGGAGTGGGGAGGTTTCGGGGGAGCTGTTTTTT. It translates to CAWSGEVSGELFF. Drawing the rest from reference TRBV30 and TRBJ2-2, the complete variable domain is SQTIHQWPATLVQPVGSPLSLECTVEGTSNPNLYWYRQAAGRGLQLLFYSVGIGQISSEVPQNLSASRPQDRQFILSSKKLLLSDSGFYLCAWSGEVSGELFFGEGSRLTVL.

The chain carries TRBV27 and TRBJ1-6, with 8 bases that match TRBD1. J was trimmed by 6 bases and V by 0 bases; bases with no gene match: 10. CDR3 length: 18 amino acids. CDR1 is MNHEY, CDR2 SMNVEV, per germline (reference sequence). CDR3 sequence (DNA): TGTGCCAGCAGTTTATCATTTCCGGCAGGGGGCCGTAATTCACCCCTCCACTTT. Protein sequence: CASSLSFPAGGRNSPLHF.

V is TRBV4-1 and J is TRBJ2-1; 7 bases are shared with TRBD2. Germline lookup yields CDR1 MGHRA and CDR2 YSYEKL. The V segment lost 4 bases and the J segment 7 bases; nucleotides outside the gene matches: 22. This CDR3 is built from 19 residues. The chain's CDR3 is CASSLNYVPGGWRRNEQFF. CDR3 nucleotide sequence: TGCGCCAGCAGCCTAAACTATGTTCCCGGGGGGTGGAGGAGGAATGAGCAGTTCTTC.

The chain recombines TRBV9 with TRBJ2-1, with D perhaps TRBD2 (6 bases). V lost 3 bases and J lost 7, with 11 bases in between. Germline V gives CDR1 SGDLS, CDR2 YYNGEE. This CDR3 comprises 13 residues. CDR3 residues: CASSGGLVNEQFF. CDR3 in DNA: TGTGCCAGCAGCGGGGGACTTGTAAATGAGCAGTTCTTC.

V and J are TRBV6-5 and TRBJ1-6, with 7 positions matching TRBD1. With 6 bases clipped from V and 12 bases from J, the junction kept 2 bases outside the gene matches. CDR1 is MNHEY, CDR2 SVGAGI, per germline. The CDR3 loop spans 11 amino acids. The CDR3 bases are TGTGCCAGCAGCTCAGGGGGACCCCTCCACTTT. Amino acids: CASSSGGPLHF.

CDR3 sequence reads: CASSDTPGLAGEGYF. The CDR3 region has the DNA TGCGCCAGCAGTGATACCCCGGGACTAGCGGGGGAGGGGTACTTC. The chain carries TRBV10-2 and TRBJ2-5, with 14 bases aligning to TRBD2. V shed 3 bases and J 13 bases; nucleotides not matched to a gene: 10. Germline V gives CDR1 WSHSY, CDR2 SAAADI. This CDR3 contains 15 residues.

Comment on this clone: The germline gene is not matched at one end of the junction; a read error may be the cause. The chain couples TRBV7-9 to TRBJ2-3, with D perhaps TRBD2 (5 bases). CDR1 and CDR2 from the germline V gene are SEHNR and FQNEAQ (reference sequence). The CDR3 is 16 residues long. The DNA for the CDR3 is TGTGCCAGCAGCCTAGCCCAGGCTTCAAGCACAGATACGCAGTATTTT. This translates into CASSLAQASSTDTQYF.

This rearrangement joins TRBV7-9 to TRBJ2-7; 9 bases align to TRBD1. The CDR3 spans 14 residues. Per the germline V gene, CDR1 is SEHNR and CDR2 is FQNEAQ (reference sequence). Trimming at V came to 3 bases and at J to 5 bases, leaving 5 bases not matched to a gene. In DNA, the CDR3 is TGTGCCAGCAGCTTGTCACAGGGGGCCAACGAGCAGTACGTC. Protein sequence: CASSLSQGANEQYV.

A remark on this clone: The same CDR3 also results from other DNA sequences found in this sample. The chain recombines TRBV5-6 with TRBJ2-7; 8 bases agree with TRBD2. The germline gives CDR1 SGHDT, CDR2 YYEEEE. The V gene end was trimmed by 3 bases and the J gene end by 4 bases; junction bases not matched to a gene: 9. This CDR3 region has 15 residues. This CDR3 reads CASSYSGANLYEQYV. DNA of the CDR3: TGTGCCAGCAGCTATAGCGGGGCGAACCTTTACGAGCAGTACGTC.

V and J are TRBV6-1 and TRBJ2-5; possibly TRBD1 for D (8 bases). Per germline, CDR1 MNHNS and CDR2 SASEGT. Trimming shortened V by 4 bases and J by 1 base, and 19 bases separated the two germline ends. The CDR3 runs 17 residues. As DNA, the CDR3 is TGTGCCAGCAGTGGGATAGCACAGGGGGGGCCCCAAGAGACCCAGTACTTC. Its translation is CASSGIAQGGPQETQYF.

This sequence joins TRBV5-1 and TRBJ2-2, with D possibly matching TRBD1 (6 bases). V lost 1 base and J 4 bases, leaving 11 bases between the germline ends. The length of the CDR3 is 15 residues. Germline CDR1 is SGHRS and CDR2 is YFSETQ. The CDR3 DNA reads as TGCGCCAGCAGCTTGCGGCAGGGGAGCACCGGGGAGCTGTTTTTT. Translated, it gives CASSLRQGSTGELFF.

The chain is built from TRBV27 and TRBJ1-2; 9 nucleotides match TRBD1. This CDR3 comprises 19 residues. CDR1 and CDR2 from the germline V gene are MNHEY and SMNVEV (reference sequence). V lost 6 bases to trimming and J lost 6 bases; unmatched junction nucleotides: 23. This CDR3 reads CASRLDPRRGRDRVDGYTF. The CDR3 DNA follows: TGTGCCAGCAGGTTGGACCCGCGCAGGGGGCGGGACAGGGTAGATGGCTACACCTTC.

The chain combines TRBV4-3 with TRBJ2-3; 11 bases map to TRBD2. Unmatched junction bases numbered 6, after V lost 0 bases and J lost 4 bases. Looked up from germline, CDR1 is LGHNA and CDR2 is YSLEER. The CDR3 has 17 residues. CDR3 in amino acids: CASSQDPPGLAADTQYF. The CDR3 bases are TGCGCCAGCAGCCAAGACCCGCCGGGACTAGCGGCAGATACGCAGTATTTT.

This chain uses TRBV27 with TRBJ1-5, with D unresolved. V was trimmed by 5 bases and J by 2 bases, leaving 10 bases between them. CDR1 MNHEY and CDR2 SMNVEV come from the germline V gene (reference sequence). This CDR3 is built from 14 residues. The CDR3 DNA is TGTGCCAGCAGTCCCATCGGAGGCAATCAGCCCCAGCATTTT. It translates to CASSPIGGNQPQHF.

The chain couples TRBV15 to TRBJ2-1, with D maybe TRBD1 (6 bases). The CDR3 has 16 residues. Trimming cost V 5 bases and J 4 bases, with 18 bases left between them. Germline V CDR1 and CDR2: LNHNV, YYDKDF (reference sequence). The CDR3 region has the DNA TGTGCCACCAGCGGTACAGGGCCAAGTACGTACAATGAGCAGTTCTTC. This translates into CATSGTGPSTYNEQFF.

The chain couples TRBV5-4 to TRBJ1-2; 9 bases fit TRBD1. The CDR3 runs 15 residues. V gave up 0 bases and J gave up 3 bases; unmatched junction bases: 3. Germline CDR1 is SGHNT and CDR2 is YYREEE (reference sequence). The CDR3 region has the DNA TGTGCCAGCAGCTTGGACAGGGGGCATGACTATGGCTACACCTTC. It specifies CASSLDRGHDYGYTF.

The CDR3 loop is CASSEDSWGYGYTF. CDR3 nucleotide sequence: TGTGCCAGCAGTGAGGACTCCTGGGGCTATGGCTACACCTTC. The rearrangement joins TRBV6-4 to TRBJ1-2; D unresolved. V lost 3 bases and J lost 4, with 12 bases in between. CDR1 MRHNA and CDR2 SNTAGT come from the germline V gene. The CDR3 loop spans 14 amino acids.

The rearrangement links TRBV9 to TRBJ2-1; 7 bases map to TRBD2. This CDR3 is 14 amino acids long. Germline CDR1 SGDLS, CDR2 YYNGEE. J was trimmed by 7 bases and V by 4 bases; bases with no gene match: 8. CDR3 nucleotides: TGTGCCAGCAGCCTCGGGGGGTCCCTGAATGAGCAGTTCTTC. Its protein is CASSLGGSLNEQFF.

V is TRBV10-3 and J is TRBJ1-1; D unclear. The CDR3 contains 14 residues. V gave up 4 bases and J gave up 0 bases, with 9 bases separating them. Germline values: CDR1 ENHRY, CDR2 SYGVKD. The CDR3 nucleotides are TGTGCCATCAGTGGTGGGCTGGTGAACACTGAAGCTTTCTTT. Translation: CAISGGLVNTEAFF.

This chain connects TRBV4-3 to TRBJ1-4; D not certain. This CDR3 is built from 16 residues. CDR1 and CDR2 from the germline V gene are LGHNA and YSLEER. The germline V and J ends were trimmed by 1 base and 0 bases, with 9 bases remaining between them. The DNA of the CDR3 is TGCGCCAGCAGCCAAGTCCTCGGAGCAACTAATGAAAAACTGTTTTTT. This translates into CASSQVLGATNEKLFF.

J is TRBJ1-2 and V is TRBV15; the D gene is possibly TRBD1 (5 bases). Trimming shortened V by 0 bases and J by 4 bases, and 12 bases separated the two germline ends. From germline, CDR1 is LNHNV and CDR2 YYDKDF (reference sequence). CDR3 length: 15 residues. The CDR3 region is CATSRDGSGGYGYTF. CDR3 nucleotide sequence: TGTGCCACCAGCAGAGATGGGTCGGGGGGCTATGGCTACACCTTC.

The table lists this clone with a count of one. This chain uses TRBV2 with TRBJ1-2; 11 bases line up with TRBD1. The CDR3 consists of 17 residues. The germline V gene has CDR1 SNHLY and CDR2 FYNNEI. The V and J ends lost 6 bases and 3 bases, in that order; junction bases with no gene match: 12. The CDR3: CASRVGQGVRVDYGYTF. The CDR3 nucleotides are TGTGCCAGCAGGGTGGGACAGGGGGTCCGAGTGGACTATGGCTACACCTTC.

This clone was detected only once. The chain employs TRBV27 and TRBJ1-1; D is unresolved. Germline-derived CDR1 and CDR2 are MNHEY and SMNVEV (reference sequence). V was shortened by 2 bases and J by 5 bases, with 9 bases between the two germline ends. The CDR3 has 13 amino acids. Here the CDR3 DNA reads TGTGCCAGCAGTTTAAACATTTTGACTGAAGCTTTCTTT. Translating it yields CASSLNILTEAFF.

CDR3: CASTTGARFDQPQHF. The CDR3 nucleotides read TGTGCCAGCACAACAGGGGCGAGGTTTGATCAGCCCCAGCATTTT. The V gene is TRBV28, the J gene TRBJ1-5; the match to TRBD1 covers 7 bases. The CDR3 extends over 15 amino acids. Germline V gene data show CDR1 as MDHEN and CDR2 as SYDVKM. With 7 bases clipped from V and 5 bases from J, the junction kept 11 bases outside the gene matches.

The CDR3 nucleotides are TGTGCCAGCAGCCCCCCCCCTGACAGGGTCACAGATACGCAGTATTTT. Translating gives CASSPPPDRVTDTQYF. The rearrangement uses TRBV7-2 and TRBJ2-3, with 7 bases identical to TRBD1. Germline lookup yields CDR1 SGHTA and CDR2 FQGNSA. With V trimmed by 5 bases and J by 2 bases, 10 bases remained unmatched. The CDR3 has 16 residues.